This T cell receptor (beta chain) came from a study of Graves' ophthalmopathy and Graves' hyperthyroidism. Recruitment covered hyperthyroidism patients aged 18 to 65 whose new diagnosis was of under 2 months' duration. Pregnant or lactating patients and those with other autoimmune diseases or uncontrolled infections were excluded. The evidence that diagnosis relied on was clinical symptoms, serum thyroxine, TRAb, thyroid ultrasound and orbital computed tomography. The study's findings and limits: With 60% to 71% sensitivity and over 72% specificity, the model predicted ophthalmopathy progression.

Regarding this clonotype: Its antigen is not identified.

J lost 6 bases, V lost 3 bases, and 14 bases had no gene match. Germline CDR1 and CDR2: SQVTM and ANQGSEA. The CDR3 is 16 residues long. As the template, RNA transcripts were used to amplify TCR beta CDR3 regions. HTBI-primed first-round RT-PCR preceded second-round multiplex PCR. TCRdb fed the multiplex PCR reads into MiXCR, producing one record per CDR3 protein. The sample has a few hundred thousand distinct CDR3 sequences, approximately 37% seen once. The sample taken for sequencing was peripheral blood or thyroid tissue (not recorded which). This clonotype originated in an adult man with Graves' hyperthyroidism. The V and J genes are TRBV29-1 and TRBJ2-3, with 8 bases lining up with TRBD1. The CDR3 sequence is CSVEGVETGVYDTQYF. In DNA form, the CDR3 reads TGCAGCGTTGAGGGTGTCGAGACAGGGGTGTATGATACGCAGTATTTT.